The 11 T cell receptor beta chains in this list originate from one sample, sequenced in a study of T cells in Graves' hyperthyroidism and ophthalmopathy (dated by TCRdb to between 2018 and 2020). Libraries were made using multiplex PCR. Sequencing was performed on an Illumina HiSeq 2000. Amplification of TCR beta CDR3 regions was carried out from RNA transcripts. A first-round RT-PCR of the TCR CDR3 used the HTBI primer set with the Qiagen OneStep RT-PCR kit. TCRdb cleaned the public reads at Q25 with fastp, built clones with MiXCR and kept in-frame beta chains. CDR3 protein duplicates are merged, each entry listing the most common genes and DNA. Within this sample are over 500,000 distinct CDR3 sequences, with around 13% of them counted one time only. The top ten clonotypes cover approximately 15% of the sample. The sample comprised blood. Receptors originate from a woman aged 40 to 49 with Graves' hyperthyroidism.

This clonotype appeared many times. The J gene is TRBJ2-5, the V gene TRBV11-3; 8 bases line up with TRBD2. V was clipped by 4 bases and J by 2 bases; unmatched bases: 6. This CDR3 spans 15 amino acids. Per the germline V gene, CDR1 is SGHNT and CDR2 is YENEEA. This CDR3 is CASSSRGGQQETQYF. CDR3 DNA: TGTGCCAGCAGCTCACGGGGGGGGCAGCAAGAGACCCAGTACTTC.

This clonotype appeared many times. The chain employs TRBV28 and TRBJ2-1, with D possibly being TRBD1 or TRBD2 (5 bases each). CDR3 length: 16 amino acids. CDR1 MDHEN and CDR2 SYDVKM come from the germline V gene. Trimming took 0 bases from V and 6 from J, leaving 15 bases between them. This CDR3 is CASSLWDGTGFNEQFF. CDR3 coding DNA: TGTGCCAGCAGTTTATGGGACGGGACGGGGTTCAATGAGCAGTTCTTC.

V is TRBV7-2 and J is TRBJ2-3; TRBD2 matches at 12 bases. This CDR3 is 16 amino acids long. Germline V gives CDR1 SGHTA, CDR2 FQGNSA. V lost 5 bases, J lost 3 bases, and 6 bases stayed unmatched. CDR3 DNA: TGTGCCAGCAGCCGAAGGACTAGCGGGAAGACAGATACGCAGTATTTT. Translated: CASSRRTSGKTDTQYF.

This clonotype was detected ten times or more. The V and J genes are TRBV12-3 or TRBV12-4 and TRBJ2-3, with D maybe TRBD1 (6 bases). Trimming cost V 10 bases and J 2 bases, with 13 bases left between them. This CDR3 comprises 13 residues. The CDR3 DNA reads TGTGCCATCGAGGGGACAAACACAGATACGCAGTATTTT. Amino acids: CAIEGTNTDTQYF.

This clonotype was seen many times. The rearrangement joins TRBV20-1 to TRBJ1-5; tentative D call: TRBD1 (5 bases). Germline CDR1 DFQATT, CDR2 SNEGSKA (reference sequence). Trimming cost V 5 bases and J 0 bases, with 14 bases left between them. The length of the CDR3 is 15 residues. The CDR3 DNA reads TGCAGTGCTCGCACGGGGACGAGTAGCAATCAGCCCCAGCATTTT. Its protein product is CSARTGTSSNQPQHF.

This clonotype was picked up a small number of times. The rearrangement uses TRBV6-2 or TRBV6-3 and TRBJ1-2; the match to TRBD1 covers 8 bases. This CDR3 is 15 amino acids long. Per the germline V gene, CDR1 is MNHEY and CDR2 is SVGEGT. After removal of 5 bases from V and 4 bases from J, the junction contained 9 bases not matched to a gene. CDR3 residues: CASSGGTGGLYGYTF. The CDR3 DNA follows: TGTGCCAGCAGTGGCGGGACAGGAGGACTCTATGGCTACACCTTC.

Ten or more counts support this clonotype. The chain links TRBV7-2 to TRBJ2-7; perhaps D is TRBD1 or TRBD2 (5 bases each). Germline V gene data show CDR1 as SGHTA and CDR2 as FQGNSA. The V end lost 1 base, the J end lost 0 bases, and 10 bases lay between the germline ends. The CDR3 has 15 amino acids. CDR3 nucleotides: TGTGCCAGCAGCTTAGGGGGGTCTGTCTCCTACGAGCAGTACTTC. Protein: CASSLGGSVSYEQYF.

This sequence joins TRBV12-3 or TRBV12-4 and TRBJ2-6, with D possibly matching TRBD1 (8 bases). CDR3 size: 17 residues. V gave up 5 bases and J gave up 3 bases, with 17 bases separating them. The CDR3 DNA sequence: TGTGCCAGCAGTCGACAGGGGAGGGTGAGTGGGGCCAACGTCCTGACTTTC. Translation: CASSRQGRVSGANVLTF.

This clonotype has more than one count but fewer than ten. The chain uses TRBV24-1 and TRBJ2-1; either TRBD1 or TRBD2 may supply D (5 bases each). Germline assignment: CDR1 KGHDR and CDR2 SFDVKD. V was shortened by 3 bases and J by 9 bases, with 20 bases between the two germline ends. The CDR3 runs 16 residues. CDR3 in DNA: TGTGCCACCAGTGATCTGGACTCGACGGGGCCGGTTGAGCAGTTCTTC. Its protein product is CATSDLDSTGPVEQFF.

This clonotype was seen more than once but under ten times. The CDR3 coding sequence is TGCAGTGCTAGTGGGGCCGGGAGGAACTCTGGGGCCAACGTCCTGACTTTC. This sequence encodes CSASGAGRNSGANVLTF. The chain links TRBV20-1 to TRBJ2-6; 7 bases are shared with TRBD2. CDR1 DFQATT and CDR2 SNEGSKA come from the germline V gene (reference sequence). Losses at the gene ends were 3 bases for V and 0 bases for J; bases not matched to a gene: 8. CDR3 size: 17 residues.

In this sample, this clonotype turned up many times. The chain is built from TRBV9 and TRBJ1-1; 10 nucleotides align to TRBD1. The CDR3 consists of 14 residues. Germline values: CDR1 SGDLS, CDR2 YYNGEE. V was pared by 4 bases and J by 5 bases, with 5 bases of the junction left unmatched. In DNA form, the CDR3 reads TGTGCCAGCAGCCCGCGACAGGGGGCAACTGAAGCTTTCTTT. Amino acids: CASSPRQGATEAFF.